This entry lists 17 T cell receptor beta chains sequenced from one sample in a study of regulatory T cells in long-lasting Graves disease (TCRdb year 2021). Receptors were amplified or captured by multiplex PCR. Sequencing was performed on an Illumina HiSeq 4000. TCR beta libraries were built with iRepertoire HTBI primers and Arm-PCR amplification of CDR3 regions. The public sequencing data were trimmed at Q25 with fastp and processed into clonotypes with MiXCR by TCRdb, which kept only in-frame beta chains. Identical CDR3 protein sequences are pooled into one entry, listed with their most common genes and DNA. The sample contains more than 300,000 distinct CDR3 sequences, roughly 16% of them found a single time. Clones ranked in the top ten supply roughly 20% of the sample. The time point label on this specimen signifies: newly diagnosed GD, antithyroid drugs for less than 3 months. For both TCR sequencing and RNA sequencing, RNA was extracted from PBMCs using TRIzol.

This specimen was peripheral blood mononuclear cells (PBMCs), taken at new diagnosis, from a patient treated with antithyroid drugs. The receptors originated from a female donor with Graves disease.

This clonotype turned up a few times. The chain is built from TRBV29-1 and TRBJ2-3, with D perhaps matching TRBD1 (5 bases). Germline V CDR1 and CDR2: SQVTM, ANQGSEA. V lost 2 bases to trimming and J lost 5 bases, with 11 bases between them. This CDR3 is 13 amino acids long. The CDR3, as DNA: TGCAGCGTTGAACCAGGGTTGGGAGATACGCAGTATTTT. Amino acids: CSVEPGLGDTQYF.

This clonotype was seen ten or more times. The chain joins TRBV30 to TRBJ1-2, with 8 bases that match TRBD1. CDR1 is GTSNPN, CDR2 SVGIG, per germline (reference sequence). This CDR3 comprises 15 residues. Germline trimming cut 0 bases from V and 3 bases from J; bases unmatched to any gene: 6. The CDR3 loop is CAWSVPRGQDYGYTF. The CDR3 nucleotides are TGTGCCTGGAGTGTCCCCAGGGGGCAAGACTATGGCTACACCTTC.

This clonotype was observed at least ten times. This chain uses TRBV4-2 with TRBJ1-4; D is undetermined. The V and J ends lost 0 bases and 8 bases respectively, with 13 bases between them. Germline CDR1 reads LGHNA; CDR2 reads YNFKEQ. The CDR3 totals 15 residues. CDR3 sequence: CASSQDPEFQEKLFF. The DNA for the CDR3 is TGTGCCAGCAGCCAAGATCCGGAGTTCCAAGAAAAACTGTTTTTT.

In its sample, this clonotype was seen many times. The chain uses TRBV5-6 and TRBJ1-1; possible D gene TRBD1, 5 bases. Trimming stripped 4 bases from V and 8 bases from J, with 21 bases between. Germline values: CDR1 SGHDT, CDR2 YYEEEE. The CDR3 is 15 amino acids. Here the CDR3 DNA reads TGTGCCAGCAGCCTAACCTGGGGGGACGCTATAGAAGCTTTCTTT. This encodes CASSLTWGDAIEAFF.

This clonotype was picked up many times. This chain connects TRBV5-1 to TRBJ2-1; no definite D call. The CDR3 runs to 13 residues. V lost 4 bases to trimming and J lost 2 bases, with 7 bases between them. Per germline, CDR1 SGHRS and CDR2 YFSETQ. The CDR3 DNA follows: TGCGCCAGCAGCCGGGCGGCCTACAATGAGCAGTTCTTC. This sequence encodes CASSRAAYNEQFF.

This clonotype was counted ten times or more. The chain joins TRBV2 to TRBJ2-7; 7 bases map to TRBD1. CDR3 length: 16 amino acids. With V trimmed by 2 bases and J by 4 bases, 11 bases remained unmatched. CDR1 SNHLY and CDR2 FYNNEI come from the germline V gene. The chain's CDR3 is CASSELQGQVGYEQYF. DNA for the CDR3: TGTGCCAGCAGTGAATTACAGGGGCAAGTAGGGTACGAGCAGTACTTC.

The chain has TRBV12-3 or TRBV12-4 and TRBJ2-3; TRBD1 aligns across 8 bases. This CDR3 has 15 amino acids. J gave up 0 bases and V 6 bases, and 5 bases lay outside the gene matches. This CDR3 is CASRLTGGSTDTQYF. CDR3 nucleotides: TGTGCCAGCAGACTAACAGGGGGAAGCACAGATACGCAGTATTTT.

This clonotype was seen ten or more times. DNA for the CDR3: TGTGCCACCCGAGCGGGCGAGAGCTCCTACGAGCAGTACTTC. Its protein is CATRAGESSYEQYF. The chain combines TRBV24-1 with TRBJ2-7; TRBD2 is a possible D gene (6 bases). CDR1 and CDR2 (germline): KGHDR, SFDVKD. There are 14 residues in the CDR3. The germline V and J ends were trimmed by 9 bases and 0 bases, with 14 bases remaining between them.

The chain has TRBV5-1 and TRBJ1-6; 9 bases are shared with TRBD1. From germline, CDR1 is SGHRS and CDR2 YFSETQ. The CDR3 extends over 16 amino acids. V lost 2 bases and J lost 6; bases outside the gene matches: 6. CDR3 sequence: CASSFAQGAGNSPLHF. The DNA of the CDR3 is TGCGCCAGCAGCTTCGCACAGGGGGCTGGTAATTCACCCCTCCACTTT.

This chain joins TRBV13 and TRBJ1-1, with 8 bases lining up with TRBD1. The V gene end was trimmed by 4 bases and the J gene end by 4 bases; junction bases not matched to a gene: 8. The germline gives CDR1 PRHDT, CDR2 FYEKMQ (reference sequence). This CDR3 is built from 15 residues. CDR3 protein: CASSSTGQGGTEAFF. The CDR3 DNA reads TGTGCCAGCAGCTCTACCGGACAGGGAGGCACTGAAGCTTTCTTT.

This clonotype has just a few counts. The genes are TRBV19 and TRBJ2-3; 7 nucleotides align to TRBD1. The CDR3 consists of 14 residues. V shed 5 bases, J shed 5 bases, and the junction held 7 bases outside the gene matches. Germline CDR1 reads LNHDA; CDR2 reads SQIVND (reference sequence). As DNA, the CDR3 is TGTGCCAGTAGTCGTAGGGGGCAGGGAGATACGCAGTATTTT. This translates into CASSRRGQGDTQYF.

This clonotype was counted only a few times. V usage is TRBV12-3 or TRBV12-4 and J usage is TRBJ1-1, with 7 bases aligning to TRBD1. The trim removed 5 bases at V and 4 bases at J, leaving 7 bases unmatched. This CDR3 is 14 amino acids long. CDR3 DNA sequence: TGTGCCAGCAGTACACAGGGGTGGGCCACTGAAGCTTTCTTT. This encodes CASSTQGWATEAFF.

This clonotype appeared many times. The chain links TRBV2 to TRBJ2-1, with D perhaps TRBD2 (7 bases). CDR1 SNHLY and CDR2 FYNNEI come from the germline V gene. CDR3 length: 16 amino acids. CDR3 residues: CATRERGSYRDNEQFF. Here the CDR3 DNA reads TGTGCTACCAGGGAGCGGGGCAGCTACAGGGACAATGAGCAGTTCTTC.

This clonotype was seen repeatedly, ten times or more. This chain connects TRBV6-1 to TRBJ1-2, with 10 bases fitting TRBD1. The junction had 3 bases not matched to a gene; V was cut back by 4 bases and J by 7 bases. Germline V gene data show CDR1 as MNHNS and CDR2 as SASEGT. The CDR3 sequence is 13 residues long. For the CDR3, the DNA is TGTGCCAGCAGTGCCGGGACAGGGGTTGGCTACACCTTC. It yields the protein CASSAGTGVGYTF.

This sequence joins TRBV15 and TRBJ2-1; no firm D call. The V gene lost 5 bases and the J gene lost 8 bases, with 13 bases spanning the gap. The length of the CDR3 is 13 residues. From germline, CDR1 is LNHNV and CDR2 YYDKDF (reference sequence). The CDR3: CATSSLQFHEQFF. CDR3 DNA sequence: TGTGCCACCAGCTCTCTCCAGTTCCATGAGCAGTTCTTC.

CDR3 sequence: CASSAGSLHF. As DNA, the CDR3 is TGTGCCAGCAGTGCCGGTTCCCTCCACTTT. V is TRBV2 and J is TRBJ1-6; D unresolved. This CDR3 spans 10 amino acids. V shed 4 bases and J shed 14 bases, with 6 bases lying between them. Looked up from germline, CDR1 is SNHLY and CDR2 is FYNNEI.

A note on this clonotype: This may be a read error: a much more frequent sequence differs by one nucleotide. The CDR3 protein is CASRPSLISLKGVSGAFF. DNA for the CDR3: TGTGCCAGCAGACCATCACTGATTTCACTCAAGGGGGTATCCGGAGCTTTCTTT. The gene calls are TRBV3-1 and TRBJ1-1, with D tentatively TRBD1 (6 bases). CDR1 is LGHDT, CDR2 YNNKEL, per germline (reference sequence). This CDR3 has 18 amino acids. V dropped 6 bases and J dropped 10 bases, with 33 bases sitting between them. Complete variable domain (other parts from reference TRBV3-1 and TRBJ1-1): DTAVSQTPKYLVTQMGNDKSIKCEQNLGHDTMYWYKQDSKKFLKIMFSYNNKELIINETVPNRFSPKSPDKAHLNLHINSLELGDSAVYFCASRPSLISLKGVSGAFFGQGTRLTVV.